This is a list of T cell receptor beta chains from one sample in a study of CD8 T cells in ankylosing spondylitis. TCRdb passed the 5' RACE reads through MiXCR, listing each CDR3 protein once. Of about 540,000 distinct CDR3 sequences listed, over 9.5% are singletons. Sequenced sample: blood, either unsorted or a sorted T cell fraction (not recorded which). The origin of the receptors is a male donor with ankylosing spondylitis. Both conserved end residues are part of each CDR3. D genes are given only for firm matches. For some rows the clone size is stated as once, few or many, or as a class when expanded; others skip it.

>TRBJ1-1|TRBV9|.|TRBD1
TGTGCCAGCAGCGCCGAGGGACAGGGAAAGGTTAGGGCTTTCTTT
CASSAEGQGKVRAFF
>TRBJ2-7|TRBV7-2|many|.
TGTGCCAGCAGCTTAGGAACCTCTCCGAGGCCATCCTACGAGCAGTACTTC
CASSLGTSPRPSYEQYF
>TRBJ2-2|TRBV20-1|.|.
TGCAGTGCTAGTTTGGGTCGGGACACTACCACCGGGGAGCTGTTTTTT
CSASLGRDTTTGELFF
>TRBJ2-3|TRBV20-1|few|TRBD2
TGCAGTGCTAGAACTAGCGGGCAAACAGATACGCAGTATTTT
CSARTSGQTDTQYF
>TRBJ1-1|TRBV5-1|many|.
TGCGCCAGCAGCTTCTCCGGGACCTTGAACACTGAAGCTTTCTTT
CASSFSGTLNTEAFF
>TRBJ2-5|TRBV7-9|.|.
TGTGCCAGCAGCCCAGAGGGTTTGGGACAAGAGACCCAGTACTTC
CASSPEGLGQETQYF
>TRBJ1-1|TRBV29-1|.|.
TGCAGCGTTGACAGGGAGGCCGGTGAAGCTTTCTTT
CSVDREAGEAFF
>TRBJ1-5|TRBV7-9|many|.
TGTGCCAGCAGCTTTGGAGGTCTCCGCGGGCAGCCCCAGCATTTT
CASSFGGLRGQPQHF
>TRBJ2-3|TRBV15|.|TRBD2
TGTGCCACCAGCAGAGGGCTAGCGGGGGCCGGTACGCAGTATTTT
CATSRGLAGAGTQYF
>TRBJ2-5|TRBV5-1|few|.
TGCGCCGTCAGGGAGGCACAGCAAGAGACCCAGTACTTC
CAVREAQQETQYF
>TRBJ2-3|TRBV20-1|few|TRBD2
TGCAGTGCTAGAGATCGGGCTAGCGGGATCACAGATACGCAGTATTTT
CSARDRASGITDTQYF
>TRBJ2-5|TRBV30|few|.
TGTGCCTGGAGTTCCACGACGGTAATGCCCCAGTACTTC
CAWSSTTVMPQYF
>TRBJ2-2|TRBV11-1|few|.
TGTGCCAGCAGCTTCCCGAACACCGGGGAGCTGTTTTTT
CASSFPNTGELFF
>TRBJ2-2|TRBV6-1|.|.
TGTGCCAGCAGTGAAGCAATCGGCAGGGCCGGCGCCGGGGAGCTGTTTTTT
CASSEAIGRAGAGELFF
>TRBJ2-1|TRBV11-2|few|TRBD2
TGTGCCAGCAGCTCCCAATTCCGGACTAGCGGGATATTTAATGAGCAGTTCTTC
CASSSQFRTSGIFNEQFF